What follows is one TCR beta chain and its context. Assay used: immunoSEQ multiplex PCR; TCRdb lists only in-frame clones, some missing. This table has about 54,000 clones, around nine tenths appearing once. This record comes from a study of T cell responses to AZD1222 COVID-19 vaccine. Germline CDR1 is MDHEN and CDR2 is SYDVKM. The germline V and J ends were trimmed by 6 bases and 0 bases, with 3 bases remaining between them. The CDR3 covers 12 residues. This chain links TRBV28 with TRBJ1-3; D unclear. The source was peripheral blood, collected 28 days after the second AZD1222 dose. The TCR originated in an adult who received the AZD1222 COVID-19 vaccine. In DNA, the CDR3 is TGTGCCAGCAGGAGCTCTGGAAACACCATATATTTT. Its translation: CASRSSGNTIYF.